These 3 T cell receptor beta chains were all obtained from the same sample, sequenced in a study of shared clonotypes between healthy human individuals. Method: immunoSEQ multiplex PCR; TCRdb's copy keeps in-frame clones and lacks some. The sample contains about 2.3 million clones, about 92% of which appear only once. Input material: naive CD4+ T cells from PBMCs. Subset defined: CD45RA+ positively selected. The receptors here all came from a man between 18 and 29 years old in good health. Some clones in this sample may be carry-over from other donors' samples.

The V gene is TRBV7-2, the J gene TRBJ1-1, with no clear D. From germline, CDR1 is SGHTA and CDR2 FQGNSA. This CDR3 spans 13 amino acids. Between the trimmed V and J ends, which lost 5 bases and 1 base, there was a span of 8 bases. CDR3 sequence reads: CASSIDWNTEAFF. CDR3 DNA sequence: TGTGCCAGCAGCATAGACTGGAACACTGAAGCTTTCTTT.

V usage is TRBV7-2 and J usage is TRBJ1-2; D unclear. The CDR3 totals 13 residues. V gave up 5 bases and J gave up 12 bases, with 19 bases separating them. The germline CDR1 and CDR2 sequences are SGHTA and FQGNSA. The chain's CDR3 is CASSPSLVGSNTF. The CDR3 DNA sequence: TGTGCCAGCAGCCCTAGTCTAGTTGGATCGAACACCTTC.

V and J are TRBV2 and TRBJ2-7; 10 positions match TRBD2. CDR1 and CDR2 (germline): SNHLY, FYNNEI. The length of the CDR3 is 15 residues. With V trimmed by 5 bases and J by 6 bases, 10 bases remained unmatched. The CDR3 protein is CASSSIAGGPFEQYF. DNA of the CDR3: TGTGCCAGCAGTTCCATAGCGGGAGGCCCTTTCGAGCAGTACTTC. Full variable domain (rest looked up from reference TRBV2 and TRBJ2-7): EPEVTQTPSHQVTQMGQEVILRCVPISNHLYFYWYRQILGQKVEFLVSFYNNEISEKSEIFDDQFSVERPDGSNFTLKIRSTKLEDSAMYFCASSSIAGGPFEQYFGPGTRLTVT.